Below, 13 T cell receptor beta chains from the same sample are listed, as sequenced in a study of OX40 agonist ivuxolimab in advanced cancers. Sequencing used immunoSEQ multiplex PCR; TCRdb keeps in-frame clones, though not all of them. The table has under 40,000 clones, over 60% seen once. Material: CD4+ or CD8+ T cells sorted from blood, obtained in a trial of the OX40 agonist ivuxolimab. These receptors were collected from an adult with an advanced solid tumor such as melanoma, head and neck, liver or kidney cancer.

The J gene is TRBJ2-7, the V gene TRBV4-2; 8 bases align to TRBD1. The germline CDR1 and CDR2 sequences are LGHNA and YNFKEQ. The CDR3 consists of 14 residues. V dropped 5 bases and J dropped 1; count of bases not matched to a gene: 4. For the CDR3, the DNA is TGTGCCAGCAGCATCGGACAGGGTTCCTACGAGCAGTACTTC. Its translation: CASSIGQGSYEQYF.

J is TRBJ2-5 and V is TRBV5-4, with D unclear. V was trimmed by 0 bases and J by 1 base, leaving 4 bases between them. From germline, CDR1 is SGHNT and CDR2 YYREEE (reference sequence). The length of the CDR3 is 13 residues. CDR3 protein: CASSLASQETQYF. In DNA, the CDR3 is TGTGCCAGCAGCTTGGCTAGCCAAGAGACCCAGTACTTC.

This chain joins TRBV10-2 and TRBJ2-7; the D is unclear. Trimming left V 3 bases short and J 3 bases short, with 9 bases between. This CDR3 is 13 amino acids long. Germline CDR1 reads WSHSY; CDR2 reads SAAADI. CDR3 residues: CASSDYRLYEQYF. CDR3 sequence (DNA): TGCGCCAGCAGTGACTACAGACTCTACGAGCAGTACTTC.

V usage is TRBV15 and J usage is TRBJ2-1; perhaps TRBD1 as D (6 bases). The V end was cut by 0 bases, the J end by 12 bases, with 12 bases between. The CDR3 has 13 amino acids. Per the germline V gene, CDR1 is LNHNV and CDR2 is YYDKDF (reference sequence). CDR3 sequence (DNA): TGTGCCACCAGCAGAGAGATAGGACAGACGCAGTTCTTC. This codes for CATSREIGQTQFF. Drawing the rest from reference TRBV15 and TRBJ2-1, the complete variable domain is DAMVIQNPRYQVTQFGKPVTLSCSQTLNHNVMYWYQQKSSQAPKLLFHYYDKDFNNEADTPDNFQSRRPNTSFCFLDIRSPGLGDTAMYLCATSREIGQTQFFGPGTRLTVL.

The sample holds one count of this clone. The chain carries TRBV5-4 and TRBJ1-2; TRBD1 aligns across 8 bases. Trimming cost V 0 bases and J 7 bases; bases outside gene matches: 5. The germline V gene has CDR1 SGHNT and CDR2 YYREEE (reference sequence). The CDR3 length is 14 residues. The CDR3 nucleotides read TGTGCCAGCAGCTTGGTGCAGGGGGCTTCTGGCTACACCTTC. This encodes CASSLVQGASGYTF.

This clone occurred once. The CDR3 DNA reads as TGCGCCAGCAGCTTGGGGGGTTCTGGGGCCAACGTCCTGACTTTC. Translation gives CASSLGGSGANVLTF. The chain uses TRBV5-1 and TRBJ2-6; D uncertain. Germline lookup yields CDR1 SGHRS and CDR2 YFSETQ. V lost 0 bases and J lost 1, with 5 bases in between. The CDR3 has 15 amino acids.

The table lists this clone with a few counts. The gene calls are TRBV4-1 and TRBJ2-7, with TRBD1 as a possible D gene (6 bases). V lost 0 bases and J lost 2, with 11 bases in between. The CDR3 has 15 residues. Germline lookup yields CDR1 MGHRA and CDR2 YSYEKL. The chain's CDR3 is CASSQDAQGTYEQYF. The CDR3 DNA is TGCGCCAGCAGCCAAGATGCTCAGGGGACCTACGAGCAGTACTTC.

The rearrangement links TRBV9 to TRBJ1-1, with D unresolved. The CDR3 is 15 residues long. Germline values: CDR1 SGDLS, CDR2 YYNGEE. Trimming removed 3 bases at V and 1 base at J, with 13 bases between. Here the CDR3 DNA reads TGTGCCAGCAGCGCAGCCGGATTCCAGAACACTGAAGCTTTCTTT. Protein: CASSAAGFQNTEAFF. Together with reference TRBV9 and TRBJ1-1, the CDR3 gives the full variable domain: DSGVTQTPKHLITATGQRVTLRCSPRSGDLSVYWYQQSLDQGLQFLIQYYNGEERAKGNILERFSAQQFPDLHSELNLSSLELGDSALYFCASSAAGFQNTEAFFGQGTRLTVV.

J is TRBJ1-4 and V is TRBV5-4, with D hard to call. Trimming took off 1 base at V and 6 bases at J, with 7 bases between the two ends. The CDR3 length is 13 residues. The germline gives CDR1 SGHNT, CDR2 YYREEE (reference sequence). CDR3 in amino acids: CASSLIQDEKLFF. For the CDR3, the DNA is TGTGCCAGCAGCTTGATCCAGGATGAAAAACTGTTTTTT. Together with reference TRBV5-4 and TRBJ1-4, the CDR3 gives the full variable domain: ETGVTQSPTHLIKTRGQQVTLRCSSQSGHNTVSWYQQALGQGPQFIFQYYREEENGRGNFPPRFSGLQFPNYSSELNVNALELDDSALYLCASSLIQDEKLFFGSGTQLSVL.

The rearrangement uses TRBV7-8 and TRBJ2-1; possible D gene TRBD2, 5 bases. This CDR3 has 15 amino acids. With 4 bases removed from V and 8 bases from J, the gap between germline ends came to 18 bases. Germline V gives CDR1 SGHVS, CDR2 FQNEAQ. In nucleotides, the CDR3 is TGTGCCAGCAGCTCCCGACCGGGGATGTTTTATGAGCAGTTCTTC. As protein: CASSSRPGMFYEQFF. The whole variable domain, filled in from reference TRBV7-8 and TRBJ2-1, reads GAGVSQSPRYKVAKRGQDVALRCDPISGHVSLFWYQQALGQGPEFLTYFQNEAQLDKSGLPSDRFFAERPEGSVSTLKIQRTQQEDSAVYLCASSSRPGMFYEQFFGPGTRLTVL.

The rearrangement links TRBV7-6 to TRBJ2-2, with D perhaps being TRBD1 or TRBD2 (7 bases each). The CDR3 is 15 amino acids. CDR1 is SGHVS, CDR2 FNYEAQ, per germline. V lost 5 bases, J lost 1 base, and 11 bases lay in between. The chain's CDR3 is CASSQGGLNTGELFF. CDR3 sequence (DNA): TGTGCCAGCAGCCAGGGGGGGTTGAACACCGGGGAGCTGTTTTTT.

V is TRBV19 and J is TRBJ2-7; no definite D call. The V end lost 1 base, the J end lost 2 bases, and 6 bases lay between the germline ends. The CDR3 has 13 amino acids. CDR1 LNHDA and CDR2 SQIVND come from the germline V gene (reference sequence). The CDR3 DNA is TGTGCCAGTAGTATAGGGGCCGCCTACGAGCAGTACTTC. Translation: CASSIGAAYEQYF.

The chain has TRBV30 and TRBJ2-7, with TRBD2 matching 11 bases. V trimming: 1 base; J trimming: 2 bases; junction bases outside the gene matches: 4. Germline-derived CDR1 and CDR2 are GTSNPN and SVGIG (reference sequence). This CDR3 spans 15 amino acids. In DNA form, the CDR3 reads TGTGCCTGGAGTGCTGGGACTAGCGGTACCTACGAGCAGTACTTC. This encodes CAWSAGTSGTYEQYF.